This T cell receptor beta chain was sequenced in a study of T cell changes during pregnancy in multiple sclerosis. This clone occurred a few times. Repertoires were generated with immunoSEQ multiplex PCR, while TCRdb's copy carries only in-frame clones and drops some. The sample lists tens of thousands of clones; almost 95% were seen once. This CDR3 contains 14 residues. Germline V gene lookup returns CDR1 SGHTA and CDR2 FQGNSA. The V segment lost 3 bases and the J segment 2 bases; nucleotides outside the gene matches: 3. This TCR derives from a female donor with multiple sclerosis, enrolled in a pregnancy study. The chain recombines TRBV7-2 with TRBJ2-7; 8 bases match TRBD1. The sequenced sample was CD4+ T cells from peripheral blood mononuclear cells, obtained in the third trimester of pregnancy. This CDR3 is CASSFGQGPYEQYF. In DNA, the CDR3 is TGTGCCAGCAGCTTCGGACAGGGTCCCTACGAGCAGTACTTC. Supplemented by reference TRBV7-2 and TRBJ2-7, the full variable domain reads GAGVSQSPSNKVTEKGKDVELRCDPISGHTALYWYRQSLGQGLEFLIYFQGNSAPDKSGLPSDRFSAERTGGSVSTLTIQRTQQEDSAVYLCASSFGQGPYEQYFGPGTRLTVT.